The subject of this entry is one TCR beta chain. Clones were read by immunoSEQ multiplex PCR, and TCRdb kept only the in-frame ones, dropping some. The sample includes approximately 490,000 clones, around 78% seen only once; the top ten take 0.013%. CDR3 length: 13 amino acids. The germline V and J ends were trimmed by 5 bases and 4 bases, with 12 bases remaining between them. The V gene's germline CDR1 is LNHDA and CDR2 SQIVND (reference sequence). The data are from a study of shared T cell receptors in the human thymus. These records were also assigned to another study, of human thymus T cells. Turning to that study: Finnish infants who were healthy and having corrective surgery for congenital heart defects made up the donors. Thymic tissue was derived from resections collected during corrective heart surgery. Repertoires from thymus and blood appeared to show biased V and J gene usage. Thymic TCR repertoires of unrelated people reportedly overlapped highly.

This TCR was sampled from a boy younger than two with a congenital heart defect. The sample was thymocytes. The gene calls are TRBV19 and TRBJ2-7; D unresolved. The CDR3 DNA follows: TGTGCCAGTAGTTTTGAGGATGGGTACGAGCAGTACTTC. The encoded protein is CASSFEDGYEQYF.